Each of the 19 T cell receptor beta chains below was sequenced from the same sample in a study of blood T cell repertoires in COVID-19. Method: immunoSEQ multiplex PCR; TCRdb's copy keeps in-frame clones and lacks some. The top ten hold 13% of the sample, which has roughly 69,000 clones, about 84% seen once. The sample was peripheral blood. Receptors were obtained from a man aged 50 to 60 with COVID-19, enrolled during active disease.

Here the CDR3 reads CASSPTGVPGANVLTF. DNA of the CDR3: TGCGCCAGCAGCCCCACTGGAGTTCCTGGGGCCAACGTCCTGACTTTC. This chain connects TRBV4-3 to TRBJ2-6; D uncertain. CDR3 size: 16 residues. CDR1 and CDR2 from the germline V gene are LGHNA and YSLEER. The V end was cut by 4 bases, the J end by 2 bases, with 12 bases between.

This clone has just one count. V gene TRBV7-9 combines with J gene TRBJ1-2; D is unresolved. The germline gives CDR1 SEHNR, CDR2 FQNEAQ (reference sequence). V was pared by 4 bases and J by 2 bases, with 17 bases between. The CDR3 totals 16 residues. In DNA, the CDR3 is TGTGCCAGCAGCTCAATAAGGACTGAAAAAAACTATGGCTACACCTTC. Its translation is CASSSIRTEKNYGYTF.

A single count supports this clone. The chain has TRBV2 and TRBJ1-6; TRBD1 is a possible D gene (5 bases). CDR3 size: 14 residues. Germline V gene lookup returns CDR1 SNHLY and CDR2 FYNNEI. Between the trimmed V and J ends, which lost 2 bases and 8 bases, there was a span of 10 bases. DNA of the CDR3: TGTGCCAGCAGTGAACAGGGAAGGGATTCACCCCTCCACTTT. Protein: CASSEQGRDSPLHF. Full variable domain (rest looked up from reference TRBV2 and TRBJ1-6): EPEVTQTPSHQVTQMGQEVILRCVPISNHLYFYWYRQILGQKVEFLVSFYNNEISEKSEIFDDQFSVERPDGSNFTLKIRSTKLEDSAMYFCASSEQGRDSPLHFGNGTRLTVT.

The chain joins TRBV3-1 (or the pseudogene TRBV3-2) to TRBJ1-5; the match to TRBD1 covers 10 bases. CDR3 size: 14 residues. Germline V gene data show CDR1 as LGHDT and CDR2 as YNNKEL (reference sequence). V gave up 4 bases and J gave up 4 bases; unmatched junction bases: 1. The CDR3 is CASSRTGGNQPQHF. The DNA for the CDR3 is TGTGCCAGCAGCCGGACAGGGGGAAATCAGCCCCAGCATTTT.

The rearrangement uses TRBV7-8 and TRBJ2-3, with 8 nucleotides matching TRBD2. V lost 5 bases and J lost 4; bases outside the gene matches: 17. The CDR3 spans 18 residues. Germline loops: CDR1 SGHVS, CDR2 FQNEAQ. CDR3: CASSTRLKLRGVSDTQYF. The CDR3 DNA reads as TGTGCCAGCAGCACCCGCTTAAAGTTGCGGGGGGTTTCAGATACGCAGTATTTT.

V and J are TRBV4-2 and TRBJ2-7; tentative D call: TRBD2 (6 bases). The CDR3 spans 14 residues. Trimming left V 0 bases short and J 4 bases short, with 10 bases between. Germline CDR1 LGHNA, CDR2 YNFKEQ. The CDR3 is CASSQDLRGYEQYF. The CDR3 nucleotides are TGTGCCAGCAGCCAAGATCTGCGGGGTTACGAGCAGTACTTC.

This rearrangement joins TRBV7-3 to TRBJ2-2, with D maybe TRBD2 (6 bases). The CDR3 extends over 16 amino acids. Germline-derived CDR1 and CDR2 are SGHTA and FQGTGA. V lost 2 bases and J lost 6, with 16 bases in between. The CDR3 is CASSLLGGAHAGELFF. In nucleotides, the CDR3 is TGTGCCAGCAGCTTATTAGGAGGGGCACACGCCGGGGAGCTGTTTTTT.

This chain uses TRBV11-3 with TRBJ2-2; 13 bases agree with TRBD2. Germline loops: CDR1 SGHNT, CDR2 YENEEA. This CDR3 is 15 amino acids long. Trimming at V came to 5 bases and at J to 6 bases, leaving 3 bases not matched to a gene. CDR3 nucleotide sequence: TGTGCCAGCAGCCCTGGACTAGCGGGGGCCGGGGAGCTGTTTTTT. Its protein is CASSPGLAGAGELFF.

The rearrangement links TRBV29-1 to TRBJ1-2, with unresolved D. Trimming took off 4 bases at V and 0 bases at J, with 3 bases between the two ends. Germline assignment: CDR1 SQVTM and CDR2 ANQGSEA. CDR3 length: 11 amino acids. The CDR3 is CSVATNYGYTF. For the CDR3, the DNA is TGCAGCGTTGCAACTAACTATGGCTACACCTTC.

The genes are TRBV5-1 and TRBJ1-2; 9 bases map to TRBD1. This CDR3 has 16 residues. The germline gives CDR1 SGHRS, CDR2 YFSETQ. J gave up 5 bases and V 4 bases, and 12 bases lay outside the gene matches. CDR3 in amino acids: CASSQSGTGFEYGYTF. DNA for the CDR3: TGCGCCAGCAGCCAGTCCGGGACAGGGTTTGAATATGGCTACACCTTC.

The chain joins TRBV9 to TRBJ2-3; 13 bases line up with TRBD2. Trimming took 3 bases from V and 11 from J; bases not matched to a gene: 9. In germline, CDR1 is SGDLS, CDR2 YYNGEE. The CDR3 contains 15 residues. The CDR3 DNA reads as TGTGCCAGCAGCGCGTTAACCTGGACTAGCGGGGGGCAGTATTTT. This codes for CASSALTWTSGGQYF.

The chain couples TRBV5-6 to TRBJ1-6; D uncertain. CDR1 SGHDT and CDR2 YYEEEE come from the germline V gene. Trimming left V 0 bases short and J 14 bases short, with 9 bases between. This CDR3 contains 12 residues. CDR3 region: CASSLAVQALHF. The CDR3 bases are TGTGCCAGCAGCTTGGCCGTCCAGGCCCTCCACTTT.

The rearrangement uses TRBV5-1 and TRBJ2-7, with 9 bases that match TRBD1. J gave up 2 bases and V 2 bases, and 2 bases lay outside the gene matches. CDR3 length: 14 amino acids. Germline V gives CDR1 SGHRS, CDR2 YFSETQ. The DNA of the CDR3 is TGCGCCAGCAGCTTCCGGGACAGGGCCTACGAGCAGTACTTC. Protein product: CASSFRDRAYEQYF.

This chain uses TRBV5-4 with TRBJ1-2, with TRBD1 as a possible D gene (6 bases). There are 14 residues in the CDR3. Germline CDR1 and CDR2: SGHNT and YYREEE (reference sequence). Trimming removed 4 bases from V and 5 bases from J, with 15 bases in between. CDR3 sequence: CASSRFGQRYGYTF. Here the CDR3 DNA reads TGTGCCAGCAGCCGGTTCGGACAGAGATATGGCTACACCTTC.

J is TRBJ2-3 and V is TRBV9; 7 bases are a match to TRBD2. V was clipped by 0 bases and J by 1 base; unmatched bases: 5. This CDR3 has 16 amino acids. Germline values: CDR1 SGDLS, CDR2 YYNGEE. The CDR3 nucleotides read TGTGCCAGCAGCGTAGGAGAGGGACTACGCACAGATACGCAGTATTTT. Protein sequence: CASSVGEGLRTDTQYF. The full variable domain, in which reference TRBV9 and TRBJ2-3 provide the parts outside the CDR3, is DSGVTQTPKHLITATGQRVTLRCSPRSGDLSVYWYQQSLDQGLQFLIQYYNGEERAKGNILERFSAQQFPDLHSELNLSSLELGDSALYFCASSVGEGLRTDTQYFGPGTRLTVL.

This chain joins TRBV5-5 and TRBJ1-5; D remains unclear. The CDR3 spans 16 residues. The V and J ends lost 1 base and 7 bases respectively, with 18 bases between them. Germline assignment: CDR1 SGHKS and CDR2 YYEKEE (reference sequence). DNA for the CDR3: TGTGCCAGCAGCTTGAAGGTAGCATCAATCCTGCAGCCCCAGCATTTT. Translation gives CASSLKVASILQPQHF.

This chain uses TRBV30 with TRBJ2-1; 11 nucleotides match TRBD2. The V gene's germline CDR1 is GTSNPN and CDR2 SVGIG (reference sequence). The CDR3 has 13 residues. Unmatched junction bases numbered 5, after V lost 5 bases and J lost 8 bases. CDR3 loop: CAWVAGGHHEQFF. The CDR3 DNA is TGTGCCTGGGTAGCGGGGGGGCACCATGAGCAGTTCTTC.

The chain has TRBV4-2 and TRBJ1-2; D is ambiguous. The ends were cut back, 2 bases at V and 0 bases at J, with 10 bases in the middle. This CDR3 contains 15 residues. Germline V gene sequence: CDR1 LGHNA, CDR2 YNFKEQ. The CDR3 DNA reads TGTGCCAGCAGCCAACCCGGGGAAGCTAACTATGGCTACACCTTC. This codes for CASSQPGEANYGYTF.

This clone occurred a few times. This chain joins TRBV7-2 and TRBJ1-1, with D unresolved. V shed 6 bases and J shed 0 bases, with 17 bases lying between them. The CDR3 consists of 16 residues. Germline V gene data show CDR1 as SGHTA and CDR2 as FQGNSA. The CDR3 spells CASRKRGQSMNTEAFF. In DNA form, the CDR3 reads TGTGCCAGCAGGAAAAGAGGTCAGAGCATGAACACTGAAGCTTTCTTT. Using reference TRBV7-2 and TRBJ1-1 for the parts outside the CDR3, the full variable domain is GAGVSQSPSNKVTEKGKDVELRCDPISGHTALYWYRQSLGQGLEFLIYFQGNSAPDKSGLPSDRFSAERTGGSVSTLTIQRTQQEDSAVYLCASRKRGQSMNTEAFFGQGTRLTVV.